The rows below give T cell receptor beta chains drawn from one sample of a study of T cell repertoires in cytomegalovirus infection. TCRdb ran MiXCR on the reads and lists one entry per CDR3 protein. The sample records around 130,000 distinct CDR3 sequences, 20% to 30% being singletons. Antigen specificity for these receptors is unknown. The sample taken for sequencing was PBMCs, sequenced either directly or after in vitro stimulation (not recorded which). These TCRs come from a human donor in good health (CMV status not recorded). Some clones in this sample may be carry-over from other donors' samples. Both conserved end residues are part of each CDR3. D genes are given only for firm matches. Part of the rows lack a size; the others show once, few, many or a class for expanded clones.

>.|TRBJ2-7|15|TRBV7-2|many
CASSLGLGRADEQYF
TGTGCCAGCAGCTTAGGTTTGGGCAGGGCCGACGAGCAGTACTTC
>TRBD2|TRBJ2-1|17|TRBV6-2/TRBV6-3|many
CASSPGRLAGGYNEQFF
TGTGCCAGCAGTCCGGGGCGACTAGCGGGAGGCTACAATGAGCAGTTCTTC
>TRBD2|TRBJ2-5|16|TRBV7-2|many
CASSYAPPGGSETQYF
TGTGCCAGCAGCTATGCCCCTCCGGGAGGGAGTGAGACCCAGTACTTC
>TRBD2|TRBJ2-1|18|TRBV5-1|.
CASSFRLAGGTSYNEQFF
TGCGCCAGCAGCTTTAGACTAGCGGGAGGGACATCCTACAATGAGCAGTTCTTC
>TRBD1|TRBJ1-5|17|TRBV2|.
CASSGGDRVPFNQPQHF
TGTGCCAGCAGTGGGGGCGACAGGGTCCCCTTCAATCAGCCCCAGCATTTT
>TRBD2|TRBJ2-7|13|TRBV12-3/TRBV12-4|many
CASGAGGPPEQYF
TGTGCCAGCGGAGCGGGAGGGCCACCCGAGCAGTACTTC
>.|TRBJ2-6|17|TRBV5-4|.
CASSFRRPGSGANVLTF
TGTGCCAGCAGCTTTAGGCGACCCGGCTCTGGGGCCAACGTCCTGACTTTC
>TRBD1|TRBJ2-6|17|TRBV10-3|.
CAITGQGDKSGANVLTF
TGTGCCATCACTGGACAGGGGGACAAATCTGGGGCCAACGTCCTGACTTTC
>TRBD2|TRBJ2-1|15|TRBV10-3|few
CAISELAGVSYEQFF
TGTGCCATCAGTGAACTAGCGGGAGTATCCTATGAGCAGTTCTTC
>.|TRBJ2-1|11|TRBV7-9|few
CASSLGGQEFF
TGTGCCAGCAGCTTAGGTGGGCAGGAGTTCTTC
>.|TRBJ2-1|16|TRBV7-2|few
CASSPSGIIAANEQFF
TGTGCCAGCAGCCCCTCCGGGATCATAGCGGCCAATGAGCAGTTCTTC
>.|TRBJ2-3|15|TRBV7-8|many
CASSLDSVSTDTQYF
TGTGCCAGCAGCTTAGATAGCGTGAGCACAGATACGCAGTATTTT
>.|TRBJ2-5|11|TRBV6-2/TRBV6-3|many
CASGQQETQYF
TGTGCCAGTGGCCAGCAAGAGACCCAGTACTTC
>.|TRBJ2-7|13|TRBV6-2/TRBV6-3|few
CASSFGAVYEQYF
TGTGCCAGCAGTTTTGGGGCAGTCTACGAGCAGTACTTC
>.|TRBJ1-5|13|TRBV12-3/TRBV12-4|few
CASSPGVSQPQHF
TGTGCCAGCAGCCCCGGGGTCAGTCAGCCCCAGCATTTT
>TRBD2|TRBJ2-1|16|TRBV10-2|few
CASSSLAGESYNEQFF
TGCGCCAGCAGTTCCTTAGCGGGAGAATCCTACAATGAGCAGTTCTTC
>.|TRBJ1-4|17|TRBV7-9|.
CASSLSGSGWINEKLFF
TGTGCCAGCAGCTTATCTGGGTCAGGGTGGATTAATGAAAAACTGTTTTTT
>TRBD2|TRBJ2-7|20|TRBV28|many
CASSLKPGPGLAGGNHEQYF
TGTGCCAGCAGTTTAAAGCCCGGCCCCGGACTAGCGGGAGGAAACCACGAGCAGTACTTC
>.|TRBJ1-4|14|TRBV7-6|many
CASSLAETNEKLFF
TGTGCCAGCAGCTTAGCGGAAACTAATGAAAAACTGTTTTTT
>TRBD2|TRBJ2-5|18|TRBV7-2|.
CASSSRTSGLGWAETQYF
TGTGCCAGCAGCTCCCGGACTAGCGGGTTGGGGTGGGCAGAGACCCAGTACTTC
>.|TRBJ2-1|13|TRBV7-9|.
CASSVGTVNEQFF
TGTGCCAGCAGCGTAGGGACCGTGAATGAGCAGTTCTTC
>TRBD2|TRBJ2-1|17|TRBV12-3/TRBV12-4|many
CASSHPTSGTYSDEQFF
TGTGCCAGCAGCCACCCGACTAGCGGGACGTATTCAGATGAGCAGTTCTTC
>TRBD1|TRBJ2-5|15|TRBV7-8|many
CASSLRLQGQETQYF
TGTGCCAGCAGCCTAAGGCTACAGGGGCAAGAGACCCAGTACTTC
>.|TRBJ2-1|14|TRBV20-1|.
CSASGISSYNEQFF
TGCAGTGCTAGCGGTATAAGCTCCTACAATGAGCAGTTCTTC
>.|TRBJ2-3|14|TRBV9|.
CASTFGLGGDTQYF
TGTGCCAGCACCTTTGGCCTTGGGGGGGATACGCAGTATTTT